The rows below give T cell receptor beta chains drawn from one sample of a study of blood T cell repertoires in COVID-19. Some clones are missing from TCRdb's copy, which holds only in-frame ones; the method was immunoSEQ multiplex PCR. This table has more than 350,000 clones, roughly nine tenths appearing once. Sequencing input: PBMCs or T cells enriched from blood (not recorded which). These receptors were obtained from a man younger than 35 who had recovered from COVID-19. Both conserved end residues are part of each CDR3. The D gene is left open where the match is weak. Only part of the rows carry a size: once, few, many, or a class if the clone is expanded.

TRBJ2-7	NA	NA	TRBV14	TGTGCCAGCAGCCAAGATCTTCCCGGGACACCCTACGAGCAGTACTTC	CASSQDLPGTPYEQYF
TRBJ2-4	NA	NA	TRBV2	TGTGCCAGCACCGGGACACTCGTAGCCAAAAACATTCAGTACTTC	CASTGTLVAKNIQYF
TRBJ2-2	once	NA	TRBV6-5	TGTGCCAGCTGGGGGGTTTCCACCGGGGAGCTGTTTTTT	CASWGVSTGELFF
TRBJ1-1	NA	NA	TRBV30	TGTGCCTGGAGTGTACGCAGAACTGAAGCTTTCTTT	CAWSVRRTEAFF
TRBJ2-3	NA	TRBD1	TRBV29-1	TGCAGCGTTGAAGGCAGGGGGCCCCTCACAGATACGCAGTATTTT	CSVEGRGPLTDTQYF
TRBJ1-1	NA	NA	TRBV7-9	TGTGCCAGCAGCTTAGTACAGGCTAGGAAAGCTTTCTTT	CASSLVQARKAFF
TRBJ1-5	NA	NA	TRBV2	TGTGCCAGCAGTGGGACAGAGAGCAATCAGCCCCAGCATTTT	CASSGTESNQPQHF
TRBJ2-7	NA	NA	TRBV5-1	TGCGCCAGCAGCCCTGGTGGGAGCGCCTACGAGCAGTACTTC	CASSPGGSAYEQYF
TRBJ1-4	NA	NA	TRBV4-1	TGCGCCAGCAGCCTCGAAGCCAGGGCGGCTGAAAAACTGTTTTTT	CASSLEARAAEKLFF
TRBJ2-2	NA	TRBD1	TRBV7-3	TGTGCCAGCAGCTTACCCGGGACAGGGAACGCCGGGGAGCTGTTTTTT	CASSLPGTGNAGELFF
TRBJ2-7	NA	TRBD2	TRBV7-2	TGTGCCAGCAGCCCCTGGACTAGCGGGAGTGTATACGAGCAGTACTTC	CASSPWTSGSVYEQYF
TRBJ2-7	NA	TRBD2	TRBV19	TGTGCCAGTACAAGCGGGTCTAGCGGCGTTAACGAGCAGTACTTC	CASTSGSSGVNEQYF
TRBJ1-1	NA	TRBD1	TRBV7-8	TGTGCCAGCAGCCTACAGGGGGGTTTTAATACTGAAGCTTTCTTT	CASSLQGGFNTEAFF
TRBJ2-5	NA	NA	TRBV14	TGTGCCAGCAGCCGAGCAGAGACCCAGTACTTC	CASSRAETQYF
TRBJ1-6	NA	TRBD1	TRBV28	TGTGCCAGCAGTCCCCCACAGGGGCTAGAATATAATTCACCCCTCCACTTT	CASSPPQGLEYNSPLHF
TRBJ2-5	NA	TRBD2	TRBV4-2	TGTGCCAGCAGCGCTAGCGGGGGGTACCTCCAAGAGACCCAGTACTTC	CASSASGGYLQETQYF
TRBJ1-1	NA	NA	TRBV7-2	TGTGCCAGCAGCTTAGTTCCGGGGGGGAAAGCTTTCTTT	CASSLVPGGKAFF
TRBJ1-2	NA	NA	TRBV10-2	TGCGCCAGCAGTGACAGGGGAACTAACTATGGCTACACCTTC	CASSDRGTNYGYTF
TRBJ2-5	NA	NA	TRBV28	TGTGCCAGCAGTTTAGGGTTAGCTGCTAGTCTTGGAGAGACCCAGTACTTC	CASSLGLAASLGETQYF
TRBJ2-2	once	NA	TRBV14	TGTGCCAGCAGCCACTCGGGGGGCTTGGTCGGGGAGCTGTTTTTT	CASSHSGGLVGELFF
TRBJ2-7	NA	TRBD2	TRBV4-1	TGCGCCAGCAGCCAAGTTTCCGGGACTATACGCTACGAGCAGTACTTC	CASSQVSGTIRYEQYF
TRBJ2-1	once	TRBD2	TRBV7-3	TGTGCCAGCAGCTCTAGCGGGAACTCCTACAATGAGCAGTTCTTC	CASSSSGNSYNEQFF
TRBJ1-1	NA	NA	TRBV28	TGTGCCAGCAGTTCAGGGGATCTAAACACTGAAGCTTTCTTT	CASSSGDLNTEAFF
TRBJ1-5	NA	TRBD1	TRBV5-6	TGTGCCAGCAGACGGGGACAGGGTGACCAGCCCCAGCATTTT	CASRRGQGDQPQHF
TRBJ2-2	NA	NA	TRBV19	TGTGCCAGTACAGACTGGTTAGGCGGGGAGCTGTTTTTT	CASTDWLGGELFF
TRBJ1-2	NA	NA	TRBV4-2	TGTGCCAGCAGCCAAGGGCAGTCAAGCTATGGCTACACCTTC	CASSQGQSSYGYTF
TRBJ1-2	NA	NA	TRBV5-1	TGCGCCAGCAGCCCCTCAGGGGACTATGGCTACACCTTC	CASSPSGDYGYTF
TRBJ1-6	NA	TRBD1	TRBV19	TGTGCCAGTAGCACGGGTTCTGGGACAGCAGACTTCGGGTCACCCCTCCACTTT	CASSTGSGTADFGSPLHF
TRBJ2-3	NA	TRBD2	TRBV28	TGTGCCAGCAGTCTCGGGACTAGCGGAGAATACACAGATACGCAGTATTTT	CASSLGTSGEYTDTQYF
TRBJ2-1	NA	TRBD2	TRBV19	TGTGCCAGTAGTATTCCCCCAGGACTAGCGGGGGTGGGGAATGAGCAGTTCTTC	CASSIPPGLAGVGNEQFF
TRBJ1-2	NA	NA	TRBV7-2	TGTGCCAGCAGCTTAGACACCAGTAACTATGGCTACACCTTC	CASSLDTSNYGYTF
TRBJ2-6	NA	TRBD1	TRBV29-1	TGCAGTAACCTCCCGGGACAGGTGATACTCGGGGCCAACGTCCTGACTTTC	CSNLPGQVILGANVLTF
TRBJ2-7	NA	NA	TRBV5-5	TGTGCCAGCAGTCCAGACAGCTCCTACGAGCAGTACTTC	CASSPDSSYEQYF
TRBJ2-1	NA	NA	TRBV5-1	TGCGCCAGCAGCGATGGAGGTTCCTACAATGAGCAGTTCTTC	CASSDGGSYNEQFF
TRBJ2-3	NA	NA	TRBV19	TGTGCCAGTAGTCTCAGGGAAACAGATACGCAGTATTTT	CASSLRETDTQYF
TRBJ2-2	NA	NA	TRBV7-6	TGTGCCAGCAGCTTAGTTCAGGGGATCCGGACCGGGGAGCTGTTTTTT	CASSLVQGIRTGELFF
TRBJ1-1	NA	NA	TRBV3-1/TRBV3-2	TGTGCCAGCAGCCAAAAAGGGGGGAACACTGAAGCTTTCTTT	CASSQKGGNTEAFF
TRBJ1-4	NA	TRBD1	TRBV19	TGTGCCAGCATGCGGGGACAGGGGTTCACTAATGAAAAACTGTTTTTT	CASMRGQGFTNEKLFF
TRBJ1-1	NA	TRBD1	TRBV2	TGTGCCAGCAACTACAGGGGGCGGTACACTGAAGCTTTCTTT	CASNYRGRYTEAFF
TRBJ1-2	NA	TRBD1	TRBV20-1	TGCAGTGCAAGTAGAAGGGCAGGGGGGTACTATGGCTACACCTTC	CSASRRAGGYYGYTF
TRBJ2-7	once	NA	TRBV20-1	TGCAGTGCTAGATTGCGGTACGAGCAGTACTTC	CSARLRYEQYF